A selection of T cell receptor beta chains follows, all from one sample in a study of T cells after yellow fever vaccination. TCRdb ran MiXCR on the 5' RACE reads and lists one entry per CDR3 protein. Counted here are roughly 160,000 distinct CDR3 sequences, more than 5.5% occurring once; the ten biggest clones make up about 2.5%. Sequenced here: CD4+ T cells sorted from PBMCs, sampled 5 to 6 days after the first yellow fever vaccination. Every receptor here comes from a man between 18 and 29 years old who received the YFV17D yellow fever vaccine. Each CDR3 is given with its conserved first and last residue. D genes are given only for firm matches. Not every row has a clone size; where given, it reads once, few, many or a size class.

>TRBV11-2|NA|TRBJ2-1|TRBD2
TGTGCCAGCAGCTTAGATGCGACTAGCGCCGTGGAGTTCTTC
CASSLDATSAVEFF
>TRBV19|few|TRBJ1-2|TRBD1
TGTGCCAGTAGTAGATTCGGGACAGGGGACTATGGCTACACCTTC
CASSRFGTGDYGYTF
>TRBV4-3|many|TRBJ2-5|NA
TGCGCCAGCAGCCAAGACAGTGGAGAGACCCAGTACTTC
CASSQDSGETQYF
>TRBV3-1|many|TRBJ1-2|NA
TGTGCCAGCAGCCGACTGGGCGGCTACACCTTC
CASSRLGGYTF
>TRBV5-5|once|TRBJ1-6|NA
TGTGCCAGCAGCAGCCAGACGGGCCAGGATTCACCCCTCCACTTT
CASSSQTGQDSPLHF
>TRBV5-1|many|TRBJ2-1|NA
TGCGCCAGCAGCGGCGGGGACTTGGTCCACAATGAGCAGTTCTTC
CASSGGDLVHNEQFF
>TRBV25-1|many|TRBJ2-1|NA
TGTGCCACCCTCCGGGACACCCTTGGCTACAATGAGCAGTTCTTC
CATLRDTLGYNEQFF
>TRBV24-1|NA|TRBJ2-7|TRBD2
TGTGCCACCAGTGAGGCCAGGGAGGGCGAGCAGTACTTC
CATSEAREGEQYF
>TRBV12-3/TRBV12-4|few|TRBJ1-6|NA
TGTGCCAGCAGACCCGGGAGAGATTCACCCCTCCACTTT
CASRPGRDSPLHF
>TRBV11-2|NA|TRBJ2-2|TRBD1
TGTGCCAGCAAACCCATCGGGACAGGGTTAACCGGGGAGCTGTTTTTT
CASKPIGTGLTGELFF
>TRBV5-6|NA|TRBJ1-5|NA
TGTGCCAGCAGCTTGAATAGGGTTCAGCCCCAGCATTTT
CASSLNRVQPQHF
>TRBV5-1|many|TRBJ2-1|NA
TGCGCCAGCAGCTTCGGGGATTCCTACAATGAGCAGTTCTTC
CASSFGDSYNEQFF
>TRBV4-3|few|TRBJ2-1|NA
TGCGCCAGCAGCCTAAGCGGACCTAGAGACAATGAGCAGTTCTTC
CASSLSGPRDNEQFF
>TRBV19|few|TRBJ1-1|NA
TGTGCCAGTAGTATGTCTCAAAAACCGGTAGCTTTCTTT
CASSMSQKPVAFF
>TRBV3-1|NA|TRBJ2-3|NA
TGTGCCAGCAGCTACCACACAGATACGCAGTATTTT
CASSYHTDTQYF
>TRBV4-2|many|TRBJ2-2|NA
TGTGCCAGCAGTCACGCCCCAGGGACCGGGGAGCTGTTTTTT
CASSHAPGTGELFF
>TRBV5-1|NA|TRBJ2-3|NA
TGCGCCAGCAGCTTTGGAGACGCGACAGATACGCAGTATTTT
CASSFGDATDTQYF
>TRBV6-1|many|TRBJ2-3|TRBD1
TGTGCCAGCAGTGAAGAGGGACAGTCCTCGATAGATACGCAGTATTTT
CASSEEGQSSIDTQYF
>TRBV4-3|many|TRBJ1-2|NA
TGCGCCAGCAGCCAAGAGCCGGGTTGGATGGATGGCTACACCTTC
CASSQEPGWMDGYTF
>TRBV5-1|few|TRBJ2-2|NA
TGCGCCAGCAGCTTGGCCGAGCTTCCGGGCGGGAACACCGGGGAGCTGTTTTTT
CASSLAELPGGNTGELFF